Reported below is one T cell receptor (beta chain). The table came from immunoSEQ multiplex PCR; TCRdb's copy has only in-frame clones and leaves some out. Of a few hundred thousand clones listed, approximately 91% are singletons. The data were taken from a study of blood T cell repertoires in COVID-19. Across the study: From the United States, Italy and Spain came samples of acute and convalescent COVID-19.

The germline V gene encodes CDR1 MNHEY and CDR2 SVGEGT. Trimming stripped 3 bases from V and 0 bases from J, with 15 bases between. This CDR3 spans 16 amino acids. The V and J genes are TRBV6-2 or TRBV6-3 and TRBJ2-7; D might be TRBD2 (6 bases). This sequence was found in a woman aged 40 to 50 who had recovered from COVID-19. The sequenced sample consisted of peripheral blood. CDR3 protein: CASSYRDWKSSYEQYF. In DNA, the CDR3 is TGTGCCAGCAGTTATCGGGACTGGAAGAGCTCCTACGAGCAGTACTTC.